This passage covers 5 T cell receptor beta chains from one sample sequenced in a study of cytomegalovirus exposure and HLA in healthy donors. PCR used 60 Vbeta primers and 13 Jbeta primers. The table came from immunoSEQ multiplex PCR; TCRdb's copy has only in-frame clones and leaves some out. Here the sample table reports around 140,000 clones. Sequenced input: PBMCs. The receptors were gathered from a woman in her thirties or forties in good health and CMV-seropositive.

V usage is TRBV25-1 and J usage is TRBJ2-2; D not resolved. The CDR3 consists of 12 residues. V was shortened by 7 bases and J by 3 bases, with 6 bases between the two germline ends. The V gene's germline CDR1 is MGHDK and CDR2 SYGVNS. Here the CDR3 DNA reads TGTGCCAGCACCACATACACCGGGGAGCTGTTTTTT. It encodes CASTTYTGELFF.

The rearrangement joins TRBV9 to TRBJ2-3, with D maybe TRBD2 (6 bases). The CDR3 extends over 16 amino acids. Germline values: CDR1 SGDLS, CDR2 YYNGEE. V lost 0 bases, J lost 5 bases, and 16 bases lay in between. The CDR3 DNA reads TGTGCCAGCAGCGTAGTTGCGGGAAGGCTTGTAGATACGCAGTATTTT. This gives the protein CASSVVAGRLVDTQYF.

CDR3 DNA: TGTGCCAGTAGTTTAAGACCCCGGGACACTGAAGCTTTCTTT. This codes for CASSLRPRDTEAFF. The chain carries TRBV19 and TRBJ1-1; D is ambiguous. Trimming stripped 5 bases from V and 3 bases from J, with 13 bases between. CDR1 is LNHDA, CDR2 SQIVND, per germline (reference sequence). The CDR3 length is 14 residues.

V is TRBV30 and J is TRBJ1-4, with 7 bases fitting TRBD1. The CDR3 is made up of 15 amino acids. Trimming cost V 5 bases and J 6 bases; bases outside gene matches: 12. Germline V gives CDR1 GTSNPN, CDR2 SVGIG (reference sequence). CDR3 sequence (DNA): TGTGCCTGGGGCCAGGGGGGAGCCGGGGATGAAAAACTGTTTTTT. Encoded protein: CAWGQGGAGDEKLFF.

The V gene is TRBV5-8, the J gene TRBJ2-2; no clear D gene. The CDR3 totals 14 residues. Per germline, CDR1 SGHTS and CDR2 YDEGEE. V lost 1 base to trimming and J lost 1 base, with 5 bases between them. Here the CDR3 reads CASSLYMNTGELFF. The CDR3 DNA sequence: TGTGCCAGCAGCTTGTATATGAACACCGGGGAGCTGTTTTTT.